At least ten counts were recorded for the clone carrying this TCR beta chain. The antigen is undetermined. Template material for amplifying TCR beta CDR3 regions consisted of RNA transcripts. HTBI primers drove first-round RT-PCR of the TCR CDR3. Each CDR3 protein gets one entry after TCRdb re-called the multiplex PCR reads with MiXCR. The sample shows 600,000 to 750,000 distinct CDR3 sequences, roughly 17% of them seen only once. Trimming took off 6 bases at V and 0 bases at J, with 13 bases between the two ends. The CDR3 is 14 residues long. Germline V lookup: CDR1 SGHDT, CDR2 YYEEEE. This sample stems from a study of T cells in Graves' hyperthyroidism and ophthalmopathy. General observations from the study: Ophthalmopathy was told apart from stable hyperthyroidism by a 13 V-J model.

The sample taken for sequencing was blood. The sequence derives from a man aged 50 to 60 with Graves' hyperthyroidism. The chain has TRBV5-6 and TRBJ2-7; TRBD1 is a possible D gene (5 bases). The CDR3 region has the DNA TGTGCCAGCACCTCAGGGCCGTCCTCCTACGAGCAGTACTTC. Its protein product is CASTSGPSSYEQYF. Full variable domain (missing parts from reference TRBV5-6 and TRBJ2-7): DAGVTQSPTHLIKTRGQQVTLRCSPKSGHDTVSWYQQALGQGPQFIFQYYEEEERQRGNFPDRFSGHQFPNYSSELNVNALLLGDSALYLCASTSGPSSYEQYFGPGTRLTVT.